These 10 T cell receptor beta chains came from one sample sequenced in a study of beta chain features in type 1 diabetes. Reverse transcribing all isolated RNA meant expressed TCRB transcripts were sequenced. Sequenced by immunoSEQ multiplex PCR; TCRdb stores in-frame clones only, minus some. The table has some 45,000 clones, over 50% seen once. Input material: Tregs from blood. Source of these receptors: a woman aged 18-29 years in good health.

The V call is TRBV19, the J call TRBJ2-1; TRBD2 matches at 12 bases. The CDR3 totals 15 residues. V shed 1 base, J shed 7 bases, and the junction held 2 bases outside the gene matches. Germline lookup yields CDR1 LNHDA and CDR2 SQIVND (reference sequence). The CDR3 nucleotides read TGTGCCAGTAGTATAGGACTAGCGGGGGAGAATGAGCAGTTCTTC. Translating it yields CASSIGLAGENEQFF.

The V call is TRBV28, the J call TRBJ2-7, with D perhaps matching TRBD2 (5 bases). Trimming cost V 7 bases and J 5 bases, with 15 bases left between them. Germline V gene data show CDR1 as MDHEN and CDR2 as SYDVKM. There are 13 residues in the CDR3. In nucleotides, the CDR3 is TGTGCCAGCACCTCCCGGGGAATCAACGAGCAGTACTTC. Amino acids: CASTSRGINEQYF.

V usage is TRBV6-1 and J usage is TRBJ1-5, with D tentatively TRBD1 (6 bases). Trimming took 2 bases from V and 0 from J, leaving 14 bases between them. This CDR3 spans 17 amino acids. Germline V lookup: CDR1 MNHNS, CDR2 SASEGT. The CDR3 DNA reads as TGTGCCAGCAGTGAAAGGGCAAGGACAGATAGCAATCAGCCCCAGCATTTT. Residues: CASSERARTDSNQPQHF.

The chain joins TRBV6-5 to TRBJ2-5; D unclear. This CDR3 has 10 residues. The ends were cut back, 10 bases at V and 2 bases at J, with 5 bases in the middle. CDR1 and CDR2 (germline): MNHEY, SVGAGI. The CDR3 nucleotides read TGTGCCACCAATCAAGAGACCCAGTACTTC. This gives the protein CATNQETQYF.

The chain employs TRBV5-1 and TRBJ2-7; 7 bases are a match to TRBD2. Germline lookup yields CDR1 SGHRS and CDR2 YFSETQ. With 0 bases clipped from V and 7 bases from J, the junction kept 7 bases outside the gene matches. The CDR3 runs 14 residues. The CDR3 DNA is TGCGCCAGCAGCTTGGCCAGGGAGGGAAGGGAGCAGTACTTC. This sequence encodes CASSLAREGREQYF.

The chain employs TRBV4-2 and TRBJ1-4, with 11 bases aligning to TRBD1. CDR1 is LGHNA and CDR2 is YNFKEQ in the germline V gene. The CDR3 is 14 residues long. The ends lost 4 bases at V and 5 bases at J; junction bases unmatched: 0. DNA of the CDR3: TGTGCCAGCAGCCGGGACAGGGGGAATGAAAAACTGTTTTTT. Its protein product is CASSRDRGNEKLFF.

This sequence joins TRBV9 and TRBJ2-3, with 8 bases matching TRBD1. The germline CDR1 and CDR2 sequences are SGDLS and YYNGEE. V dropped 4 bases and J dropped 1; count of bases not matched to a gene: 8. The CDR3 extends over 16 amino acids. The CDR3 reads CASSPDAGQGTDTQYF. CDR3 nucleotide sequence: TGTGCCAGCAGCCCCGACGCGGGACAGGGCACAGATACGCAGTATTTT.

The chain has TRBV6-1 and TRBJ2-1, with D possibly being TRBD2 (6 bases). In germline, CDR1 is MNHNS, CDR2 SASEGT. The CDR3 has 15 amino acids. V was pared by 6 bases and J by 7 bases, with 19 bases between. The CDR3 coding sequence is TGTGCCAGCAGGGAGTTGGGCGGAGGGAGTAATGAGCAGTTCTTC. This codes for CASRELGGGSNEQFF.

The gene calls are TRBV5-1 and TRBJ2-7, with TRBD2 matching over 11 bases. The CDR3 length is 15 residues. From germline, CDR1 is SGHRS and CDR2 YFSETQ. The ends lost 5 bases at V and 3 bases at J; junction bases unmatched: 7. The CDR3 is CASRDGTSGIYEQYF. CDR3 sequence (DNA): TGCGCCAGCAGAGATGGGACTAGCGGTATCTACGAGCAGTACTTC.

The chain carries TRBV28 and TRBJ2-7; D perhaps matches TRBD2 (6 bases). Trimming took 2 bases from V and 2 from J, leaving 13 bases between them. Germline V gene sequence: CDR1 MDHEN, CDR2 SYDVKM. The CDR3 extends over 15 amino acids. The CDR3 protein is CASSLEGWGAYEQYF. In DNA form, the CDR3 reads TGTGCCAGCAGTTTAGAGGGATGGGGGGCCTACGAGCAGTACTTC. Full variable domain (outside the CDR3, taken from reference TRBV28 and TRBJ2-7): DVKVTQSSRYLVKRTGEKVFLECVQDMDHENMFWYRQDPGLGLRLIYFSYDVKMKEKGDIPEGYSVSREKKERFSLILESASTNQTSMYLCASSLEGWGAYEQYFGPGTRLTVT.